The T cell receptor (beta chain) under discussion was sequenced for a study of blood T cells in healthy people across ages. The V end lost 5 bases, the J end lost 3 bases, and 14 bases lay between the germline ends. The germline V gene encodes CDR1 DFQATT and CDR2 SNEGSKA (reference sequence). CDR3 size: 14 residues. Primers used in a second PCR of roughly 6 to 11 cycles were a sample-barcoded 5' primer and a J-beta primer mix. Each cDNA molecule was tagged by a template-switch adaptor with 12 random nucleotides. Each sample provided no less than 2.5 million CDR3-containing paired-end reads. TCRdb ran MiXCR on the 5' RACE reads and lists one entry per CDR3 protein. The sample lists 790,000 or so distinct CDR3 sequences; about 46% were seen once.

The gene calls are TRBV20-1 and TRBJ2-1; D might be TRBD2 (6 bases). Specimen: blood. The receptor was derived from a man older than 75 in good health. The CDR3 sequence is CSAPELASYNEQFF. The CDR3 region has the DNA TGCAGTGCTCCAGAGCTAGCGAGCTACAATGAGCAGTTCTTC.